The clone carrying this T cell receptor (beta chain) was recorded at least ten times. RNA-based 3' RACE libraries used unique molecular identifiers. Via MiXCR, TCRdb re-called the 3' RACE reads, giving one row per CDR3 protein. The sample shows about 14,000 distinct CDR3 sequences, about 3.4% of them seen only once. The data belong to a study of HIV-infected children after antiretroviral therapy interruption. V was cut by 4 bases and J by 2 bases, with 21 bases left in between. This CDR3 region has 16 residues. Germline V lookup: CDR1 SQVTM, CDR2 ANQGSEA. The treatment is: PENTA 11 planned treatment interruption arm or continuous ART arm.

This TCR was recovered from a pool of human donors with HIV. This chain joins TRBV29-1 and TRBJ2-7; possibly TRBD1 or TRBD2 for D (6 bases each). The sequencing used CD45RO+ CD8+ T cells from PBMCs, pooled from several time points, collected from a donor given antiretroviral therapy, either interrupted or continuous. Subset given: memory CD8+ CD45RO+ CD45RA- T cells. CDR3: CSVVGAEVGEAYEQYF. DNA for the CDR3: TGCAGCGTTGTGGGGGCCGAGGTAGGGGAGGCCTACGAGCAGTACTTC.